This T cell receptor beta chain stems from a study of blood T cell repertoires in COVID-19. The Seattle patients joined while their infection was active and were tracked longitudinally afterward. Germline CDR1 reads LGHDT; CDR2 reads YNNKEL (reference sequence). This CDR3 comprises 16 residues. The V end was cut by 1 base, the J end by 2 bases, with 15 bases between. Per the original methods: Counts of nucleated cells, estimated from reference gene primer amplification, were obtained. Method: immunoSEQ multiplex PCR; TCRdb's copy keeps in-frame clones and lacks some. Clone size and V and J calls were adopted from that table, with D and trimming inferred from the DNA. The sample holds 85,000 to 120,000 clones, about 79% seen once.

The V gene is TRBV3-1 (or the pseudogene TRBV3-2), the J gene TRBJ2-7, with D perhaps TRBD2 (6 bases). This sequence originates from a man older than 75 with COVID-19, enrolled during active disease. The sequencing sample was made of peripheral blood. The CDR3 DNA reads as TGTGCCAGCAGCCAAGTCTACGGGAGTCCCCCCTACGAGCAGTACTTC. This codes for CASSQVYGSPPYEQYF.